This T cell receptor (beta chain) derives from a study of OX40 agonist ivuxolimab in advanced cancers. Profiling relied on immunoSEQ multiplex PCR, and the TCRdb table lists in-frame clones only, not all of them. This table holds tens of thousands of clones, around 80% found once. Baseline, cycle 4 day 1, and cycle 7 day 1 were the blood sampling points. About this clone: Its antigen is unidentified.

Notes on the study in general: Partly responding patients at 0.1-3.0 mg/kg showed some of the smallest clonal expansion. In the 0.1 to 3.0 mg/kg range, CD4+ and CD8+ blood T cells had expanded clonally by week 6.

Trimming took off 8 bases at V and 3 bases at J, with 14 bases between the two ends. The CDR3 consists of 13 residues. The germline CDR1 and CDR2 sequences are MNHNY and SVGAGI (reference sequence). Sequencing was performed on CD4+ or CD8+ T cells sorted from blood, taken in a trial of the OX40 agonist ivuxolimab. The chain carries TRBV6-6 and TRBJ2-7; D gene ambiguous. The TCR comes from an adult with an advanced solid tumor such as melanoma, head and neck, liver or kidney cancer. This CDR3 is CASVSRSGYEQYF. The CDR3 DNA sequence: TGTGCCAGCGTGTCCCGGTCGGGCTACGAGCAGTACTTC.